This T cell receptor beta chain was profiled in a study of T cell responses to AZD1222 COVID-19 vaccine. The V and J ends lost 5 bases and 10 bases respectively, with 15 bases between them. This CDR3 is built from 14 residues. Germline V gene sequence: CDR1 LGHNA, CDR2 YSLEER. As for this clone: Antigen unknown.

Assay: immunoSEQ multiplex PCR; the TCRdb copy retains only in-frame clones and omits some. Altogether under 110,000 clones are present, over 75% being singletons, with the ten largest covering roughly 10%. Study observations and caveats: Only 6 or 7 individuals given AZD1222 were seropositive at baseline. Following two doses of AZD1222, Spike-specific TCR breadth and depth rose.

This TCR was sampled from an adult who received the AZD1222 COVID-19 vaccine. This sequence joins TRBV4-3 and TRBJ1-6; D is perhaps TRBD1 (6 bases). The specimen comprised peripheral blood, sampled 28 days after the second AZD1222 dose. The CDR3 reads CASSKTPGESPLHF. The CDR3 bases are TGCGCCAGCAGCAAAACACCAGGGGAGTCACCCCTCCACTTT.